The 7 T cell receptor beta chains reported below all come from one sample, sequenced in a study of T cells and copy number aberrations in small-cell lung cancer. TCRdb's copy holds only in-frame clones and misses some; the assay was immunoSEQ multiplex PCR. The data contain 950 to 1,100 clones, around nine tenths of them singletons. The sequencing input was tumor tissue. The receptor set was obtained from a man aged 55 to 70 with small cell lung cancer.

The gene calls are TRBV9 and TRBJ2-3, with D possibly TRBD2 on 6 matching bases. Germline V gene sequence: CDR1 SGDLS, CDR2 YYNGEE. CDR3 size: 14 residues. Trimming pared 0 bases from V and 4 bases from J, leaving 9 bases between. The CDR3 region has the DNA TGTGCCAGCAGCGTAGAGCGACTAGCAGATACGCAGTATTTT. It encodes CASSVERLADTQYF.

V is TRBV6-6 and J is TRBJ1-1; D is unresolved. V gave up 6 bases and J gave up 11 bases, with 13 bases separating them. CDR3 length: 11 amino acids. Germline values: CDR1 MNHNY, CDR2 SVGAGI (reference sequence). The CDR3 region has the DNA TGTGCCAGCAGCCCCGTGGGAGGCGCTTTCTTT. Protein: CASSPVGGAFF.

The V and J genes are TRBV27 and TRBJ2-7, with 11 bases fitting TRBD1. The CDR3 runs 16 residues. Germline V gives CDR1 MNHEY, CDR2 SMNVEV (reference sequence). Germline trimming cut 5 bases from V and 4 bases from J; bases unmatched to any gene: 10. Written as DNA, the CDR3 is TGTGCCAGCAGTCCTCTCCCGGGACAGGGGGGGTACGAGCAGTACTTC. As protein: CASSPLPGQGGYEQYF.

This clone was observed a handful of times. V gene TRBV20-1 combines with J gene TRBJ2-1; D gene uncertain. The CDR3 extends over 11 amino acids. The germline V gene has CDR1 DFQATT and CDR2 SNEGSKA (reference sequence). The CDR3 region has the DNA TGCAGAGTGGGTTCCTACAATGAGCAGTTCTTC. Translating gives CRVGSYNEQFF.

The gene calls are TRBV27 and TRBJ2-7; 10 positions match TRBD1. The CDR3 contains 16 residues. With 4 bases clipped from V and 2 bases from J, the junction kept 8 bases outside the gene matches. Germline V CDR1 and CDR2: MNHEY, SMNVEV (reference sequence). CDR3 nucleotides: TGTGCCAGCAGTTCCCTGACCGGGACAGGGGCCTACGAGCAGTACTTC. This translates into CASSSLTGTGAYEQYF.

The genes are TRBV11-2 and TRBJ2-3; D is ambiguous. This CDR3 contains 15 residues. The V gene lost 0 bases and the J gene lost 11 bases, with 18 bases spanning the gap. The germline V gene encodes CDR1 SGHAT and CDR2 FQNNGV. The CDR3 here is CASSLDLGWGRVQYF. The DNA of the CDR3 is TGTGCCAGCAGCTTAGATTTGGGTTGGGGAAGGGTGCAGTATTTT.

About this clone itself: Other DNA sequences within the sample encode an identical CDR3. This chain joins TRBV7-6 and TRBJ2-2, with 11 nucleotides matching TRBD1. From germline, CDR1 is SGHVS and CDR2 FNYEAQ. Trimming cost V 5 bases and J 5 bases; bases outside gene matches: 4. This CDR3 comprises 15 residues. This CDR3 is CASSVGQGETGELFF. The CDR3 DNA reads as TGTGCCAGCAGCGTGGGACAGGGGGAAACCGGGGAGCTGTTTTTT.